A selection of T cell receptor beta chains follows, all from one sample in a study of monozygotic twins with inflammatory bowel disease. TCRdb re-called the 5' RACE reads and shows each CDR3 protein once, DNA omitted. The sample table sets out about 380,000 distinct CDR3 sequences. The sample consisted of blood. These receptors were collected from a human donor with ulcerative colitis or Crohn's disease, or a healthy co-twin of an affected twin (not recorded which). CDR3s include the opening cysteine and the closing phenylalanine or tryptophan.

V gene	J gene	CDR3 protein
TRBV20-1	TRBJ1-1	CSAPTDVNTEAFF
TRBV20-1	TRBJ2-7	CSASSGGYEQYF
TRBV30	TRBJ2-2	CAWSTGLGTGELFF
TRBV10-3	TRBJ2-3	CAISERVAGLTDTQYF
TRBV19	TRBJ2-3	CASSTDRGVSTDTQYF
TRBV24-1	TRBJ2-1	CATSGEDGYNEQFF
TRBV20-1	TRBJ1-5	CSARAPDRGSNQPQHF
TRBV5-1	TRBJ1-2	CASSFPGSNYGYTF
TRBV7-3	TRBJ2-3	CASSLGPGIWDTQYF
TRBV6-1	TRBJ2-2	CASSLDRATSGELFF
TRBV5-4	TRBJ2-2	CASSDGLAGFNTGELFF
TRBV6-5	TRBJ2-2	CASRELGELFF
TRBV12-3/TRBV12-4	TRBJ2-7	CASKERGVSYEQYF
TRBV10-3	TRBJ2-7	CAINPGGVGAGEQYF
TRBV6-5	TRBJ2-3	CASSYAQAHTQYF
TRBV12-3/TRBV12-4	TRBJ1-2	CASSVSWDYGYTF
TRBV27	TRBJ2-1	CASSFGGLGTYNEQFF
TRBV19	TRBJ1-5	CASSTDRVISNQPQHF
TRBV3-1	TRBJ1-1	CASSQEGTANTEAFF
TRBV18	TRBJ2-7	CASSPSKVSYEQYF
TRBV20-1	TRBJ2-3	CSARGGVGPSTDTQYF
TRBV6-1	TRBJ1-5	CASRHNRESNQPQHF
TRBV7-3	TRBJ2-3	CASSSTGLLTDTQYF
TRBV4-2	TRBJ1-5	CASSQDPNQPQHF
TRBV5-1	TRBJ2-5	CASSQDQETQYF
TRBV5-4	TRBJ2-1	CASSPKGSRLYNEQFF
TRBV4-2	TRBJ2-7	CASSRVRDRNSYEQYF
TRBV19	TRBJ2-2	CASSIVRELGTGELFF
TRBV5-5	TRBJ2-1	CASSLTPPARQFF
TRBV24-1	TRBJ2-1	CATSDPGQGREQFF
TRBV7-2	TRBJ2-5	CASSSDRGLRTQYF
TRBV3-1	TRBJ2-3	CASSQSGGTDTQYF
TRBV7-2	TRBJ1-5	CASSLVGDGNQPQHF
TRBV7-9	TRBJ2-3	CASSPGQGISTDTQYF
TRBV6-1	TRBJ1-5	CASRRRAELQPQHF
TRBV5-1	TRBJ2-7	CASTAPDSGLYEQYF